This T cell receptor (beta chain) is drawn from a study of CDR3 diversity in severe acne. TCRdb processed the PCR reads anew with MiXCR; each CDR3 protein has one entry. Here the sample spans more than 85,000 distinct CDR3 sequences, roughly 49% being singletons. Trimming shortened V by 3 bases and J by 9 bases, and 9 bases separated the two germline ends. CDR1 and CDR2 (germline): ENHRY, SYGVKD. CDR3 length: 12 amino acids. The sample taken for sequencing was blood. V usage is TRBV10-3 and J usage is TRBJ1-5, with D unresolved. The receptor's source is a male donor with severe acne vulgaris. The CDR3 spells CAISESGGPQHF. The CDR3 DNA is TGTGCCATCAGTGAATCGGGTGGGCCCCAGCATTTT.